The 5 T cell receptor beta chains presented below share a single source sample, sequenced in a study of beta chain features in type 1 diabetes. Reverse transcription of all isolated RNA meant that expressed TCRB transcripts were sequenced. The method was immunoSEQ multiplex PCR; TCRdb's version includes in-frame clones alone and lacks a portion of them. The sample gives about 930,000 clones, 15% to 20% of which show up once; 0.023% is in the top ten. Sequenced: naive CD4+ T cells from blood. These receptors were collected from a woman under 30 in good health.

This clone came up a few times. This rearrangement joins TRBV5-1 to TRBJ1-5; D might be TRBD1 (6 bases). The CDR3 totals 15 residues. Trimming shortened V by 4 bases and J by 5 bases, and 16 bases separated the two germline ends. The germline CDR1 and CDR2 sequences are SGHRS and YFSETQ. Written as DNA, the CDR3 is TGCGCCAGCAGCCCGGAAGGACAGCCTGATCAGCCCCAGCATTTT. The encoded protein is CASSPEGQPDQPQHF.

Only a few counts were recorded for this clone. The chain carries TRBV5-6 and TRBJ2-3; 9 bases are a match to TRBD2. With V trimmed by 1 base and J by 3 bases, 3 bases remained unmatched. Per germline, CDR1 SGHDT and CDR2 YYEEEE. The CDR3 covers 15 residues. CDR3 amino acids: CASSLSLAGTDTQYF. As DNA, the CDR3 is TGTGCCAGCAGCTTGTCACTAGCGGGTACAGATACGCAGTATTTT.

This chain connects TRBV18 to TRBJ2-5; D perhaps matches TRBD1 (7 bases). The V gene's germline CDR1 is KGHSH and CDR2 LQKENI. V lost 6 bases, J lost 4 bases, and 24 bases lay in between. The CDR3 extends over 17 amino acids. The CDR3 loop is CASSQTAGQRLLETQYF. The CDR3 DNA follows: TGTGCCAGCTCCCAAACGGCGGGACAGCGCCTTTTAGAGACCCAGTACTTC.

The chain is built from TRBV5-1 and TRBJ1-2; TRBD1 agrees at 10 bases. This CDR3 has 15 residues. V gave up 0 bases and J gave up 4 bases; unmatched junction bases: 3. Looked up from germline, CDR1 is SGHRS and CDR2 is YFSETQ. The chain's CDR3 is CASSLVTGGGYGYTF. CDR3 nucleotide sequence: TGCGCCAGCAGCTTGGTGACAGGGGGCGGCTATGGCTACACCTTC.

This clone was counted a few times. The chain has TRBV29-1 and TRBJ2-3; tentative D call: TRBD2 (5 bases). V lost 6 bases to trimming and J lost 1 base, with 17 bases between them. CDR3 length: 15 amino acids. Germline CDR1 reads SQVTM; CDR2 reads ANQGSEA. CDR3 amino acids: CSVDARRWGTDTQYF. The CDR3 DNA sequence: TGCAGCGTCGATGCCCGGAGGTGGGGCACAGATACGCAGTATTTT.